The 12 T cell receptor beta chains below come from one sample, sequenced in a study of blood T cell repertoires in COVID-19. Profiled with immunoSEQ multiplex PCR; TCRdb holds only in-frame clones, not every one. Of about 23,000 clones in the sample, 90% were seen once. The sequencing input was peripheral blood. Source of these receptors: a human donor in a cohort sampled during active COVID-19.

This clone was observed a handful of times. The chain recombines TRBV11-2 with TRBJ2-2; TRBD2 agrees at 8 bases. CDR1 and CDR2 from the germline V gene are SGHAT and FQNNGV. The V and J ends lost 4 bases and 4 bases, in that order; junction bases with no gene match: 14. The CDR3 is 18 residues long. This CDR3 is CASSSPLGAGALTGELFF. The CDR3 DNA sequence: TGTGCCAGCAGCTCTCCCCTCGGAGCGGGGGCCCTCACCGGGGAGCTGTTTTTT.

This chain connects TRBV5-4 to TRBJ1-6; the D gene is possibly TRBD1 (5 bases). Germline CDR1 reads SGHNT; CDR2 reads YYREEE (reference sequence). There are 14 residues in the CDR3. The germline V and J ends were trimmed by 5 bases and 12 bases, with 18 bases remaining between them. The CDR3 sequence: CASRSGTHGGPLHF. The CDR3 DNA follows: TGTGCCAGCAGGTCCGGGACCCACGGGGGACCCCTCCACTTT.

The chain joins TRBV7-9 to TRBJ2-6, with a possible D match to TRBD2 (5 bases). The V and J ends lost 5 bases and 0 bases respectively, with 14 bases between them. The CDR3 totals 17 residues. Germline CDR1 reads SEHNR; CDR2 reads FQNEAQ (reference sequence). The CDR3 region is CASSLPAGNSGANVLTF. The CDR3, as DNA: TGTGCCAGCAGCCTCCCGGCGGGCAACTCTGGGGCCAACGTCCTGACTTTC.

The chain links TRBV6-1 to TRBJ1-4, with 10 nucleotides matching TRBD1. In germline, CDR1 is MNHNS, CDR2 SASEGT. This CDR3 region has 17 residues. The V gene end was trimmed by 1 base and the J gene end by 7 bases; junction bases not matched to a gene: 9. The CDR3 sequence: CASSEVRGQGKSEKLFF. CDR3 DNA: TGTGCCAGCAGTGAAGTCCGGGGACAGGGGAAGAGTGAAAAACTGTTTTTT.

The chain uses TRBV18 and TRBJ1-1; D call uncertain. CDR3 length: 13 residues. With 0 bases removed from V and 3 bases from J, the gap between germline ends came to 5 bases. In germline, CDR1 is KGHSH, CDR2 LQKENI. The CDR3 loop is CASSPPGDTEAFF. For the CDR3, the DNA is TGTGCCAGCTCACCACCGGGAGACACTGAAGCTTTCTTT.

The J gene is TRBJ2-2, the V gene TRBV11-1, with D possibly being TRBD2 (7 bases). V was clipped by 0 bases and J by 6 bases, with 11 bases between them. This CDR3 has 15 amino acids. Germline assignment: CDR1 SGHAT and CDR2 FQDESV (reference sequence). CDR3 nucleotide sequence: TGTGCCAGCAGCTTAGCGGGGGGGCAGGCCGGGGAGCTGTTTTTT. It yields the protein CASSLAGGQAGELFF. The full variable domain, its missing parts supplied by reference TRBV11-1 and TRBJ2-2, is EAEVAQSPRYKITEKSQAVAFWCDPISGHATLYWYRQILGQGPELLVQFQDESVVDDSQLPKDRFSAERLKGVDSTLKIQPAELGDSAMYLCASSLAGGQAGELFFGEGSRLTVL.

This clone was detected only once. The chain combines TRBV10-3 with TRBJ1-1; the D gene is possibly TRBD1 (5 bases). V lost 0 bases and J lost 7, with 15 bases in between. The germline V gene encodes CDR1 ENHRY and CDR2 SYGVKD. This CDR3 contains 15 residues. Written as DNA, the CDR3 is TGTGCCATCAGTGAGTCGACTCGGGGGGTGAATGAAGCTTTCTTT. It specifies CAISESTRGVNEAFF.

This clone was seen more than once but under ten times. The CDR3 bases are TGTGCCAGCTATGAGACAGGGACCTACGAGCAGTACTTC. It yields the protein CASYETGTYEQYF. The gene calls are TRBV7-9 and TRBJ2-7; 7 bases agree with TRBD1. The germline V gene encodes CDR1 SEHNR and CDR2 FQNEAQ (reference sequence). The V and J ends lost 8 bases and 2 bases, in that order; junction bases with no gene match: 6. CDR3 length: 13 amino acids.

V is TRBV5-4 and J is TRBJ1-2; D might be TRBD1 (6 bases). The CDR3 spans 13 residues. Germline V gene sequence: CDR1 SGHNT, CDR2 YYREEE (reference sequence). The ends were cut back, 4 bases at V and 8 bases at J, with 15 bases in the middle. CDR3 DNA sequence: TGTGCCAGCAGCGCAACAGGGCTAGACGGCTACACCTTC. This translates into CASSATGLDGYTF.

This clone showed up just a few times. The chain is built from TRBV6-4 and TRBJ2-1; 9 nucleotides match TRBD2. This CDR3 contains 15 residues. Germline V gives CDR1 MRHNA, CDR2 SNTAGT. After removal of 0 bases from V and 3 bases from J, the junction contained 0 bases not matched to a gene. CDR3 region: CASSDSRGGYNEQFF. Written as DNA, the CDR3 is TGTGCCAGCAGTGACTCGCGGGGGGGCTACAATGAGCAGTTCTTC.

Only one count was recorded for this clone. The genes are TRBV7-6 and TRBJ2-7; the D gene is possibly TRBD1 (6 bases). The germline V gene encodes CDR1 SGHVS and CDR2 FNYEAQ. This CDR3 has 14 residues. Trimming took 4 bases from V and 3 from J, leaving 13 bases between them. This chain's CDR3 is CASSSHRDIYEQYF. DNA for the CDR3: TGTGCCAGCAGCTCACACAGGGATATCTACGAGCAGTACTTC.

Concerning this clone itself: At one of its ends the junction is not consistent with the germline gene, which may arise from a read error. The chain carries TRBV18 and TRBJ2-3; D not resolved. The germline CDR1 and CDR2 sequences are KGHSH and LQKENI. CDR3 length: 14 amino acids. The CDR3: CASSLNGGTDTQYF. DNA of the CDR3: TGTGCCAGCTCACTAAACGGCGGCACCGATACGCAGTATTTT.